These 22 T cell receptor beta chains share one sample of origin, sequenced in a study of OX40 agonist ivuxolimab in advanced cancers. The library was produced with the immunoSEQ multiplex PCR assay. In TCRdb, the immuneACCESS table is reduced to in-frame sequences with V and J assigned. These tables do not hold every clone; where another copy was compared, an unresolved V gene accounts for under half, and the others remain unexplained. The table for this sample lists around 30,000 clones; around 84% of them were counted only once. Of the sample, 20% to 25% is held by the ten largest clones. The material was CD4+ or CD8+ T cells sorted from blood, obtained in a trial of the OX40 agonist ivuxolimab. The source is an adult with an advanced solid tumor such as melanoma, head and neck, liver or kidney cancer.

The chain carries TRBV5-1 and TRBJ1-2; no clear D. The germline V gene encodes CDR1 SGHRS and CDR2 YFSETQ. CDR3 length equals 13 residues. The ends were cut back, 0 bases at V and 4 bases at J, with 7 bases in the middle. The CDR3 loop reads CASSLGIVYGYTF. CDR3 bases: TGCGCCAGCAGCTTGGGCATCGTCTATGGCTACACCTTC.

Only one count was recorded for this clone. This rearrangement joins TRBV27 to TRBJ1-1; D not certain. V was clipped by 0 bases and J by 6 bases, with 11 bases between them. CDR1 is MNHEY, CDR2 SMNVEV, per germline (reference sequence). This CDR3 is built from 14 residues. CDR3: CASSLSRRAPEAFF. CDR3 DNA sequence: TGTGCCAGCAGTTTATCTCGGCGGGCCCCTGAAGCTTTCTTT.

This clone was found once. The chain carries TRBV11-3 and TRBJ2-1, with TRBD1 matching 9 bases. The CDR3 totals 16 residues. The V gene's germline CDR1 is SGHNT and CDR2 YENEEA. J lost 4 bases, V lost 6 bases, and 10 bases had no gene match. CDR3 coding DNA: TGTGCCAGCAGTCTAAGGGGGGACAGGGCATACAATGAGCAGTTCTTC. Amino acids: CASSLRGDRAYNEQFF.

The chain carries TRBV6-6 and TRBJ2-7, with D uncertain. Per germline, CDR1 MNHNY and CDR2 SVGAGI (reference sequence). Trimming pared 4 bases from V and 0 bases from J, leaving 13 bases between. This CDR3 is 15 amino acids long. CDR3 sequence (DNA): TGTGCCAGCAGTTCAACCGGTTCCTTCTCCTACGAGCAGTACTTC. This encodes CASSSTGSFSYEQYF.

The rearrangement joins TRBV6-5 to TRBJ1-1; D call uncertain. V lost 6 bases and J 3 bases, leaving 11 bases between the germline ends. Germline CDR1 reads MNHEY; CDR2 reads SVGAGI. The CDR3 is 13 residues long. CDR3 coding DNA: TGTGCCAGCAGCAAAACGGATTACACTGAAGCTTTCTTT. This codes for CASSKTDYTEAFF.

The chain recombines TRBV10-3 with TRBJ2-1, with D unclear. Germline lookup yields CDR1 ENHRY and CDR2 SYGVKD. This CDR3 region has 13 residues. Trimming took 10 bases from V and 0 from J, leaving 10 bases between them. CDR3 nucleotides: TGTGCCACCTTTGCCCGCTCCTACAATGAGCAGTTCTTC. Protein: CATFARSYNEQFF.

The CDR3 loop reads CASSLGQTEQYF. The CDR3 nucleotides are TGTGCCAGCAGCTTAGGACAGACCGAGCAGTACTTC. This chain uses TRBV11-2 with TRBJ2-7; D is perhaps TRBD1 (5 bases). Trimming stripped 1 base from V and 6 bases from J, with 7 bases between. This CDR3 region has 12 residues. Germline V gene lookup returns CDR1 SGHAT and CDR2 FQNNGV.

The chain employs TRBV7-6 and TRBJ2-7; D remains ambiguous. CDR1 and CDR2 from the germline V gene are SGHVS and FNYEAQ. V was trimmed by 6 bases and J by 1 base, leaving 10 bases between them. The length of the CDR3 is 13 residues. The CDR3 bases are TGTGCCAGCAGTGTAGAGAGATCCTACGAGCAGTACTTC. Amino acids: CASSVERSYEQYF.

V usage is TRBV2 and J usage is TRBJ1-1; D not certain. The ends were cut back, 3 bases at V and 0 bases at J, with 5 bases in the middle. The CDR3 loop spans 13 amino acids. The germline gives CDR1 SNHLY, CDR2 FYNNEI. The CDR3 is CASSELVNTEAFF. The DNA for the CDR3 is TGTGCCAGCAGTGAGCTGGTGAACACTGAAGCTTTCTTT. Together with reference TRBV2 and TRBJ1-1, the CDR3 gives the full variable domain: EPEVTQTPSHQVTQMGQEVILRCVPISNHLYFYWYRQILGQKVEFLVSFYNNEISEKSEIFDDQFSVERPDGSNFTLKIRSTKLEDSAMYFCASSELVNTEAFFGQGTRLTVV.

The CDR3 spells CASSFRRTPGANVLTF. As DNA, the CDR3 is TGTGCCAGCAGTTTCCGACGGACTCCTGGGGCCAACGTCCTGACTTTC. The V gene is TRBV28, the J gene TRBJ2-6, with D possibly TRBD2 on 5 matching bases. Trimming removed 3 bases at V and 2 bases at J, with 11 bases between. Looked up from germline, CDR1 is MDHEN and CDR2 is SYDVKM. CDR3 length equals 16 residues.

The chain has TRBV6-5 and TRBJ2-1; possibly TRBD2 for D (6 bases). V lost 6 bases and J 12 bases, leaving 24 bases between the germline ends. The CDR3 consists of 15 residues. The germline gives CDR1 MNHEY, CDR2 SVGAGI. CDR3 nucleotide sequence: TGTGCCAGCAGGGCAGCGGGTTGGATGAATGTGAGGCAGTTCTTC. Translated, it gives CASRAAGWMNVRQFF.

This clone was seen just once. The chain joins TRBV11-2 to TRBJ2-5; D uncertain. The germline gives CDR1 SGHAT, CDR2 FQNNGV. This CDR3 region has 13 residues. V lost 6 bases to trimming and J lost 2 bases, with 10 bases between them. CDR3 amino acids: CASRGKGQETQYF. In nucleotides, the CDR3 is TGTGCCAGCAGGGGAAAGGGTCAAGAGACCCAGTACTTC.

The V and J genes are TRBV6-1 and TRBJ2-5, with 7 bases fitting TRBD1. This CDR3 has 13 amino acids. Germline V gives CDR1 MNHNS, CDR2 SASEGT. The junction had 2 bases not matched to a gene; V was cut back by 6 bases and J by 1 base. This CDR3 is CASRQGRQETQYF. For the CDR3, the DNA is TGTGCCAGCAGACAGGGGCGCCAAGAGACCCAGTACTTC.

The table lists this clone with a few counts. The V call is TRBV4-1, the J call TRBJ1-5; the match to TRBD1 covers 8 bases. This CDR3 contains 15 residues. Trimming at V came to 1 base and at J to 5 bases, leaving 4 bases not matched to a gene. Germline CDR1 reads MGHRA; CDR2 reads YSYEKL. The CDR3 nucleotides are TGCGCCAGCAGCCAAGGACAGGGGTTCTATCAGCCCCAGCATTTT. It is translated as CASSQGQGFYQPQHF.

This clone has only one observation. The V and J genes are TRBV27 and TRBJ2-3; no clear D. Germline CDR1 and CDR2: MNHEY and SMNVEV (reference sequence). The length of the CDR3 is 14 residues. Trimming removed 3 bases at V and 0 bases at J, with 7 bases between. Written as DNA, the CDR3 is TGTGCCAGCAGTTTGTACGGTAGCACAGATACGCAGTATTTT. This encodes CASSLYGSTDTQYF.

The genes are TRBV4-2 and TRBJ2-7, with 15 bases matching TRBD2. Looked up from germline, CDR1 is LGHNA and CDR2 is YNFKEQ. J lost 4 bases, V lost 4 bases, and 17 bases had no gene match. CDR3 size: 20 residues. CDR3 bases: TGTGCCAGCAGCCCCACCGGTCCAGGCCCGGGACTAGCGGGAGGTTACGAGCAGTACTTC. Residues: CASSPTGPGPGLAGGYEQYF.

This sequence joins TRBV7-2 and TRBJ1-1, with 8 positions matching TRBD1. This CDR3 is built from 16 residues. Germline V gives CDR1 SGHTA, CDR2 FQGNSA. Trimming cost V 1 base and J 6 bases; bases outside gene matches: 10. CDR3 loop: CASSLGPGQVYPEAFF. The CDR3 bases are TGTGCCAGCAGCTTAGGACCGGGACAGGTATACCCTGAAGCTTTCTTT.

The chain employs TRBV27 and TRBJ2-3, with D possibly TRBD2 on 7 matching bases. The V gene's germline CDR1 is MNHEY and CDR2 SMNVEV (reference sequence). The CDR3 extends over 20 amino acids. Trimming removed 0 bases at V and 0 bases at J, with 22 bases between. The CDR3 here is CASSLSFPGGPPYSTDTQYF. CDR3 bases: TGTGCCAGCAGTTTATCTTTTCCGGGGGGCCCTCCTTATAGCACAGATACGCAGTATTTT.

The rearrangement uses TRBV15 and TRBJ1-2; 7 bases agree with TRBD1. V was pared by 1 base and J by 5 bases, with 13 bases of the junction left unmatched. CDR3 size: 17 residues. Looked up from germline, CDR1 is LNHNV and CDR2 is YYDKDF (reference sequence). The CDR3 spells CATSRAGTAGPLYGYTF. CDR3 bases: TGTGCCACCAGCAGAGCTGGGACAGCTGGCCCCCTATATGGCTACACCTTC.

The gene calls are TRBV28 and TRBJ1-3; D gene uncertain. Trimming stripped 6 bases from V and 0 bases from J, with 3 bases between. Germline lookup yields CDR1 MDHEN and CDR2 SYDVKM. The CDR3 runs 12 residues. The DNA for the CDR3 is TGTGCCAGCAGGAGCTCTGGAAACACCATATATTTT. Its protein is CASRSSGNTIYF.

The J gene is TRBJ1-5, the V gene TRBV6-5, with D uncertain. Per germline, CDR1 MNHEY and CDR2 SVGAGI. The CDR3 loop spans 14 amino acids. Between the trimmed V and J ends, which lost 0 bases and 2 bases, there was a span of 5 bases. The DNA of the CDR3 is TGTGCCAGCAGTTACTCGAAGGGCAATCAGCCCCAGCATTTT. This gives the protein CASSYSKGNQPQHF.

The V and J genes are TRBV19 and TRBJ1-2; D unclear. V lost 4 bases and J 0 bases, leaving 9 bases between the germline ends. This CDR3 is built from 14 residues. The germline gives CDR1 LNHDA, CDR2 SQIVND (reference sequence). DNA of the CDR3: TGTGCCAGTAGTACAACAACGGCTAACTATGGCTACACCTTC. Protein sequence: CASSTTTANYGYTF.